The source of this TCR beta chain is a study of shared clonotypes between healthy human individuals. TCRdb's table, derived via immunoSEQ multiplex PCR, lists solely in-frame clones and lacks some. The table records roughly 2,000,000 clones, roughly 93% of them present only once. CD45RO-negative CD8 cells positively selected for CCR7 made up the naive population, which excluded terminally differentiated effector memory CD45RA+ cells. After removal of 6 bases from V and 2 bases from J, the junction contained 9 bases not matched to a gene. This CDR3 has 18 amino acids. CDR1 is LNHDA, CDR2 SQIVND, per germline (reference sequence).

The clonotype originates from a man between 18 and 35 years old in good health. Some clones in this sample may be carry-over from other donors' samples. V is TRBV19 and J is TRBJ2-3, with TRBD2 matching 15 bases. Source material: naive CD8+ T cells from PBMCs. The chain's CDR3 is CASSTWGLAGGPTDTQYF. DNA of the CDR3: TGTGCCAGTAGCACCTGGGGACTAGCGGGAGGCCCCACAGATACGCAGTATTTT.